These 27 T cell receptor beta chains originate from one sample sequenced in a study of early T cells in non-severe SARS-CoV-2 infection. TCRdb recomputed calls from the 5' RACE reads with MiXCR, one row per CDR3 protein. The sample has under 45,000 distinct CDR3 sequences, 6.8% seen once; the top ten hold around 25%. This specimen consisted of whole blood, obtained at baseline. The receptors here all came from an adult who was a healthcare worker with PCR-confirmed SARS-CoV-2 infection or an uninfected control (not recorded which).

This clonotype turned up a few times. CDR3 bases: TGTGCCAGCAGTCCAGACAAAATCCTCTACGAGCAGTACTTC. Its protein is CASSPDKILYEQYF. This chain uses TRBV27 with TRBJ2-7; no clear D. The CDR3 sequence is 14 residues long. V was cut by 5 bases and J by 3 bases, with 14 bases left in between. Germline-derived CDR1 and CDR2 are MNHEY and SMNVEV (reference sequence).

V is TRBV11-2 and J is TRBJ1-6; 9 bases map to TRBD1. V lost 5 bases, J lost 9 bases, and 17 bases stayed unmatched. Germline CDR1 reads SGHAT; CDR2 reads FQNNGV. The CDR3 covers 18 residues. CDR3 region: CASSPRPGGWTGVSPLHF. CDR3 DNA: TGTGCCAGCAGCCCACGACCCGGGGGGTGGACAGGGGTTTCACCCCTCCACTTT.

The gene calls are TRBV4-2 and TRBJ2-3, with TRBD1 matching over 8 bases. Germline lookup yields CDR1 LGHNA and CDR2 YNFKEQ. The CDR3 runs to 14 residues. With V trimmed by 4 bases and J by 3 bases, 3 bases remained unmatched. CDR3 protein: CASSRTGLTDTQYF. The CDR3 DNA is TGTGCCAGCAGCCGGACAGGGTTGACAGATACGCAGTATTTT.

This clonotype was observed many times. J is TRBJ1-1 and V is TRBV24-1, with D hard to call. The V gene's germline CDR1 is KGHDR and CDR2 SFDVKD. This CDR3 contains 13 residues. Trimming stripped 5 bases from V and 4 bases from J, with 10 bases between. CDR3 region: CATSGSGSTEAFF. CDR3 DNA: TGTGCCACCAGTGGGTCAGGTTCCACTGAAGCTTTCTTT.

The sample holds many counts of this clonotype. The chain links TRBV27 to TRBJ2-7; D unclear. The CDR3 extends over 15 amino acids. V lost 2 bases, J lost 5 bases, and 16 bases lay in between. Germline CDR1 MNHEY, CDR2 SMNVEV (reference sequence). CDR3 sequence: CASSLGVTGRDEQYF. CDR3 coding DNA: TGTGCCAGCAGTTTAGGTGTGACCGGTAGGGACGAGCAGTACTTC.

This clonotype was detected a few times. The chain employs TRBV7-6 and TRBJ2-7; 8 positions match TRBD1. This CDR3 region has 14 residues. The V and J ends lost 5 bases and 4 bases, in that order; junction bases with no gene match: 7. Germline V CDR1 and CDR2: SGHVS, FNYEAQ. In DNA, the CDR3 is TGTGCCAGCAGCGCCACAGGGGGGAATTACGAGCAGTACTTC. Translation gives CASSATGGNYEQYF.

This clonotype was recorded at least ten times. This chain links TRBV6-1 with TRBJ2-5; D assignment may be TRBD1 or TRBD2 (5 bases each). CDR3 length: 16 amino acids. With 6 bases removed from V and 1 base from J, the gap between germline ends came to 18 bases. Per the germline V gene, CDR1 is MNHNS and CDR2 is SASEGT. The CDR3 protein is CASRLSGTWGQETQYF. The CDR3 region has the DNA TGTGCCAGCAGATTATCCGGGACCTGGGGCCAAGAGACCCAGTACTTC.

This clonotype was recorded many times. The V call is TRBV29-1, the J call TRBJ1-2, with D perhaps matching TRBD1 (6 bases). The CDR3 sequence is 12 residues long. The V end lost 6 bases, the J end lost 7 bases, and 15 bases lay between the germline ends. Germline assignment: CDR1 SQVTM and CDR2 ANQGSEA. Here the CDR3 DNA reads TGCAGCGTAGAGAACCAGGGGTCTGGCTACACCTTC. Amino acids: CSVENQGSGYTF.

The rearrangement uses TRBV2 and TRBJ2-2; 9 bases fit TRBD2. The length of the CDR3 is 14 residues. After removal of 4 bases from V and 6 bases from J, the junction contained 3 bases not matched to a gene. CDR1 and CDR2 (germline): SNHLY, FYNNEI. The CDR3: CASSASGEAGELFF. The CDR3 DNA is TGTGCCAGCAGTGCTAGCGGGGAGGCCGGGGAGCTGTTTTTT.

This clonotype was observed a few times. The V call is TRBV19, the J call TRBJ2-2; D unresolved. The CDR3 sequence is 16 residues long. The V and J ends lost 3 bases and 1 base respectively, with 12 bases between them. In germline, CDR1 is LNHDA, CDR2 SQIVND (reference sequence). In DNA, the CDR3 is TGTGCCAGTAGTATCTTTGGAATCCAGAACACCGGGGAGCTGTTTTTT. This gives the protein CASSIFGIQNTGELFF.

The rearrangement joins TRBV5-1 to TRBJ2-3, with TRBD2 matching 10 bases. The V gene end was trimmed by 0 bases and the J gene end by 6 bases; junction bases not matched to a gene: 10. Germline-derived CDR1 and CDR2 are SGHRS and YFSETQ. The CDR3 spans 17 residues. Here the CDR3 DNA reads TGCGCCAGCAGCTTGGGTACTAGCGGGACAAGTATGGATACGCAGTATTTT. It specifies CASSLGTSGTSMDTQYF.

This clonotype has at least ten counts. This chain uses TRBV11-3 with TRBJ2-3; possibly TRBD1 or TRBD2 for D (6 bases each). The V end lost 4 bases, the J end lost 3 bases, and 14 bases lay between the germline ends. This CDR3 has 15 residues. Germline loops: CDR1 SGHNT, CDR2 YENEEA. The CDR3 reads CASSSGGRTTDTQYF. CDR3 bases: TGTGCCAGCAGCTCCGGGGGCAGGACTACAGATACGCAGTATTTT.

The chain recombines TRBV5-1 with TRBJ1-1, with D uncertain. CDR3 size: 15 residues. Germline values: CDR1 SGHRS, CDR2 YFSETQ. V gave up 3 bases and J gave up 1 base, with 13 bases separating them. The CDR3 sequence is CASSYTRTTNTEAFF. The CDR3 coding sequence is TGCGCCAGCAGCTACACACGAACCACGAACACTGAAGCTTTCTTT.

This clonotype was picked up many times. This chain connects TRBV20-1 to TRBJ2-1; 9 nucleotides match TRBD2. The CDR3 loop spans 11 amino acids. Germline V gene data show CDR1 as DFQATT and CDR2 as SNEGSKA (reference sequence). Trimming cost V 6 bases and J 13 bases; bases outside gene matches: 7. The CDR3 DNA sequence: TGCAGTGCAATGACGGGACTAGCCCAGTTCTTC. Protein sequence: CSAMTGLAQFF.

J is TRBJ2-5 and V is TRBV28; no firm D call. The CDR3 runs to 13 residues. Trimming took off 6 bases at V and 5 bases at J, with 13 bases between the two ends. Germline V CDR1 and CDR2: MDHEN, SYDVKM. The CDR3 is CASSLPVGETQYF. The CDR3 DNA reads as TGTGCCAGCAGCCTACCTGTGGGGGAGACCCAGTACTTC.

This clonotype was seen at least ten times. The chain uses TRBV20-1 and TRBJ2-3; TRBD1 aligns across 7 bases. V gave up 5 bases and J gave up 5 bases; unmatched junction bases: 13. The germline V gene encodes CDR1 DFQATT and CDR2 SNEGSKA (reference sequence). This CDR3 contains 15 residues. CDR3 in DNA: TGCAGTGCTCCGAGGGGGCTAGCATGGGGAGATACGCAGTATTTT. Its protein is CSAPRGLAWGDTQYF.

The chain links TRBV3-1 to TRBJ2-5, with D unresolved. CDR3 size: 17 residues. Germline CDR1 reads LGHDT; CDR2 reads YNNKEL (reference sequence). V shed 3 bases and J shed 3 bases, with 20 bases lying between them. This CDR3 reads CASSHERSISLKETQYF. The CDR3 DNA reads as TGTGCCAGCAGCCATGAGAGGAGCATAAGCCTAAAAGAGACCCAGTACTTC.

There are many counts of this clonotype. The CDR3 region is CASSFGQGNEKLFF. The CDR3 bases are TGTGCCAGCAGCTTCGGACAGGGAAATGAAAAACTGTTTTTT. The chain is built from TRBV7-9 and TRBJ1-4, with 8 bases that match TRBD1. Trimming removed 3 bases from V and 5 bases from J; junction bases left unmatched: 2. Germline values: CDR1 SEHNR, CDR2 FQNEAQ (reference sequence). The CDR3 consists of 14 residues.

The sample holds many counts of this clonotype. The chain is built from TRBV9 and TRBJ1-1; maybe TRBD1 (6 bases). The V and J ends lost 0 bases and 4 bases respectively, with 10 bases between them. The germline V gene encodes CDR1 SGDLS and CDR2 YYNGEE. This CDR3 contains 14 residues. As DNA, the CDR3 is TGTGCCAGCAGCGTAGTCAGGGGACCCACTGAAGCTTTCTTT. Protein product: CASSVVRGPTEAFF.

Ten or more counts support this clonotype. The CDR3 spells CAISDLRQEGLNSPLHF. CDR3 in DNA: TGTGCCATCAGTGATCTTCGGCAGGAAGGTCTGAATTCACCCCTCCACTTT. The chain has TRBV10-3 and TRBJ1-6, with D uncertain. Germline loops: CDR1 ENHRY, CDR2 SYGVKD. The CDR3 runs to 17 residues. Trimming stripped 3 bases from V and 7 bases from J, with 19 bases between.

This clonotype was counted at least ten times. The chain couples TRBV12-3 or TRBV12-4 to TRBJ1-2; no reliable D call. V lost 6 bases and J lost 4, with 15 bases in between. This CDR3 has 14 residues. For the CDR3, the DNA is TGTGCCAGCAGCCGCCGGTATGATCTCTATGGCTACACCTTC. It yields the protein CASSRRYDLYGYTF.

This clonotype was counted many times. The chain is built from TRBV30 and TRBJ2-1; tentative D call: TRBD1 (6 bases). V lost 2 bases and J lost 4, with 9 bases in between. This CDR3 is 13 amino acids long. From germline, CDR1 is GTSNPN and CDR2 SVGIG (reference sequence). CDR3 sequence reads: CAWSSRGYNEQFF. The CDR3 DNA reads TGTGCCTGGAGTAGCAGGGGATACAATGAGCAGTTCTTC.

The rearrangement joins TRBV20-1 to TRBJ2-7; 7 nucleotides match TRBD2. Germline loops: CDR1 DFQATT, CDR2 SNEGSKA (reference sequence). V shed 2 bases and J 6 bases; nucleotides not matched to a gene: 4. There are 12 residues in the CDR3. In nucleotides, the CDR3 is TGCAGTGCTAGAACCCCGGGGGGCGAGCAGTACTTC. This gives the protein CSARTPGGEQYF.

In its sample, this clonotype was seen a few times. The V call is TRBV2, the J call TRBJ2-2, with D perhaps TRBD2 (5 bases). Germline V gene lookup returns CDR1 SNHLY and CDR2 FYNNEI. The CDR3 extends over 12 amino acids. Trimming removed 6 bases from V and 5 bases from J, with 7 bases in between. The CDR3 loop is CASRLATGELFF. The CDR3 coding sequence is TGTGCCAGCAGGTTAGCGACCGGGGAGCTGTTTTTT.

The rearrangement joins TRBV9 to TRBJ2-3, with D possibly matching TRBD2 (7 bases). Per the germline V gene, CDR1 is SGDLS and CDR2 is YYNGEE. CDR3 length equals 16 residues. Trimming shortened V by 2 bases and J by 2 bases, and 15 bases separated the two germline ends. Here the CDR3 DNA reads TGTGCCAGCAGCGTGAGCGGGACAACCATCACAGATACGCAGTATTTT. Amino acid sequence: CASSVSGTTITDTQYF.

This clonotype was recorded many times. J is TRBJ2-5 and V is TRBV27; TRBD1 agrees at 7 bases. CDR3 length equals 12 residues. Germline values: CDR1 MNHEY, CDR2 SMNVEV (reference sequence). Unmatched junction bases numbered 2, after V lost 6 bases and J lost 4 bases. CDR3: CASRGQTETQYF. The CDR3 nucleotides read TGTGCCAGCAGGGGACAGACAGAGACCCAGTACTTC.

The gene calls are TRBV27 and TRBJ2-7, with 7 positions matching TRBD1. The CDR3 covers 14 residues. CDR1 MNHEY and CDR2 SMNVEV come from the germline V gene (reference sequence). The V and J ends lost 6 bases and 3 bases, in that order; junction bases with no gene match: 8. The CDR3 DNA is TGTGCCAGCAGCCCCGGGACAGAAGTCTACGAGCAGTACTTC. Amino acid sequence: CASSPGTEVYEQYF.